This entry features one T cell receptor (beta chain) sequence. The sample originates from a study of blood T cell repertoires in COVID-19. Clones were sequenced by immunoSEQ multiplex PCR, and TCRdb holds only the in-frame ones, with some missing. The data contain 230,000 or so clones, approximately 86% of them seen just once; the ten biggest clones take up around 15%. Per the germline V gene, CDR1 is SGHDT and CDR2 is YYEEEE. The CDR3 extends over 11 amino acids. Deletions cut 5 bases from V and 9 bases from J, with 9 bases between. The receptor was derived from a woman aged 45-59 years with acute COVID-19. Material: PBMCs or T cells enriched from blood (not recorded which). The V and J genes are TRBV5-6 and TRBJ2-1; D call uncertain. The CDR3 spells CASRREVEQFF. CDR3 in DNA: TGTGCCAGCAGGCGAGAGGTTGAGCAGTTCTTC.